The 32 T cell receptor beta chains listed next were all sequenced from one sample in a study of Japanese encephalitis immunity and Zika vaccine responses. MiXCR, applied by TCRdb to the 5' RACE reads, yields one record per CDR3 protein. The sample holds about 1,000 distinct CDR3 sequences, 3.1% seen once. CFSE-labeled PBMCs were cultured approximately six days with peptide pools, each at 1 ug/mL. Live CD56-CD19-CD16-CD3+CD4+ cells with low CFSE were sorted unfixed as proliferating CD4 T cells. The sequenced sample was antigen-activated CD4+ T cells from blood, cultured, obtained during a Zika inactivated vaccine study. The receptor set was obtained from an adult man who received an inactivated Zika virus vaccine.

This clonotype qualifies as large. The chain is built from TRBV6-2 or TRBV6-3 and TRBJ2-2, with 7 bases fitting TRBD1. Unmatched junction bases numbered 13, after V lost 5 bases and J lost 4 bases. The CDR3 contains 17 residues. Germline assignment: CDR1 MNHEY and CDR2 SVGEGT. CDR3 in amino acids: CASSNWGEGASTGELFF. CDR3 nucleotide sequence: TGTGCCAGCAGTAATTGGGGCGAGGGGGCGAGCACCGGGGAGCTGTTTTTT.

In this sample, this clonotype turned up many times. The chain employs TRBV3-1 and TRBJ1-4; the D gene is possibly TRBD1 (5 bases). The V gene lost 4 bases and the J gene lost 4 bases, with 13 bases spanning the gap. The CDR3 extends over 15 amino acids. Germline CDR1 is LGHDT and CDR2 is YNNKEL (reference sequence). The CDR3 DNA follows: TGTGCCAGCAGCCCAAGGGGAGGTAGTAATGAAAAACTGTTTTTT. Protein: CASSPRGGSNEKLFF.

This clonotype has at least ten counts. The chain carries TRBV4-2 and TRBJ1-2; 10 bases match TRBD1. Germline trimming cut 8 bases from V and 7 bases from J; bases unmatched to any gene: 7. The CDR3 runs 13 residues. Per germline, CDR1 LGHNA and CDR2 YNFKEQ. In DNA form, the CDR3 reads TGTGCCAGCCTCGGACAGGGGGAGGGTGGCTACACCTTC. Its protein is CASLGQGEGGYTF.

By its share, this clonotype is medium-sized. This chain joins TRBV5-4 and TRBJ1-6; 7 positions agree with TRBD1. CDR3 size: 15 residues. CDR1 and CDR2 from the germline V gene are SGHNT and YYREEE (reference sequence). V shed 4 bases and J 1 base; nucleotides not matched to a gene: 2. The CDR3 nucleotides read TGTGCCAGCAGCCCGGGACAGTCCTATAATTCACCCCTCCACTTT. Its protein is CASSPGQSYNSPLHF.

By frequency in the sample, this clonotype is medium-sized. The chain has TRBV7-9 and TRBJ2-7; tentative D call: TRBD1 (6 bases). The CDR3 spans 16 residues. The ends were cut back, 5 bases at V and 4 bases at J, with 21 bases in the middle. Per germline, CDR1 SEHNR and CDR2 FQNEAQ (reference sequence). CDR3 nucleotide sequence: TGTGCCAGCAGCCCACCCTCGGGGCAGGGGTGGTACGAGCAGTACTTC. Protein sequence: CASSPPSGQGWYEQYF.

In this sample, this clonotype is medium-sized. This chain uses TRBV6-2 or TRBV6-3 with TRBJ2-5; 7 bases are a match to TRBD1. V gave up 2 bases and J gave up 5 bases; unmatched junction bases: 8. Per the germline V gene, CDR1 is MNHEY and CDR2 is SVGEGT. The CDR3 covers 15 residues. The CDR3: CASSYETGFLETQYF. The CDR3 nucleotides read TGTGCCAGCAGTTACGAGACAGGGTTTCTGGAGACCCAGTACTTC.

By frequency in the sample, this clonotype is medium-sized. The chain couples TRBV6-2 or TRBV6-3 to TRBJ2-5; TRBD1 aligns across 8 bases. This CDR3 contains 18 residues. CDR1 and CDR2 from the germline V gene are MNHEY and SVGEGT. J lost 1 base, V lost 6 bases, and 16 bases had no gene match. The CDR3 sequence: CASSPLRAGGLSQETQYF. The CDR3 nucleotides read TGTGCCAGCAGCCCCCTCCGAGCAGGGGGCCTCTCCCAAGAGACCCAGTACTTC.

This clonotype is deemed medium-sized. The chain joins TRBV6-2 or TRBV6-3 to TRBJ1-5; 11 bases match TRBD1. Germline CDR1 is MNHEY and CDR2 is SVGEGT. This CDR3 is built from 15 residues. Trimming cost V 5 bases and J 2 bases; bases outside gene matches: 2. For the CDR3, the DNA is TGTGCCAGCAGTGGACAGGGGGCGGGCAATCAGCCCCAGCATTTT. The encoded protein is CASSGQGAGNQPQHF.

This clonotype has a count of ten or more. This sequence joins TRBV7-7 and TRBJ2-1, with 9 bases that match TRBD2. The V gene's germline CDR1 is SSHAT and CDR2 FNYEAQ (reference sequence). The CDR3 spans 15 residues. With 5 bases clipped from V and 9 bases from J, the junction kept 11 bases outside the gene matches. DNA of the CDR3: TGTGCCAGCAGCCCCGGTCGAGCGGGGGGAGGTGAGCAGTTCTTC. This encodes CASSPGRAGGGEQFF. The full variable domain, its missing parts supplied by reference TRBV7-7 and TRBJ2-1, is GAGVSQSPRYKVTKRGQDVTLRCDPISSHATLYWYQQALGQGPEFLTYFNYEAQPDKSGLPSDRFSAERPEGSISTLTIQRTEQRDSAMYRCASSPGRAGGGEQFFGPGTRLTVL.

Judged by abundance, this clonotype is medium-sized. The chain joins TRBV24-1 to TRBJ2-7; the match to TRBD1 covers 8 bases. In germline, CDR1 is KGHDR, CDR2 SFDVKD. V was pared by 6 bases and J by 2 bases, with 5 bases of the junction left unmatched. The CDR3 is made up of 14 amino acids. For the CDR3, the DNA is TGTGCCACCAGTCCCCGGGACAGGCCCTACGAGCAGTACTTC. Encoded protein: CATSPRDRPYEQYF.

Within the sample, this clonotype is large. An end of the junction does not agree with germline; a read error may underlie this. V is TRBV5-1 and J is TRBJ2-1, with D perhaps TRBD2 (5 bases). Germline V gene lookup returns CDR1 SGHRS and CDR2 YFSETQ. This CDR3 is 12 amino acids long. CDR3: CASSLGSYEQFF. The CDR3 nucleotides are TGTGCCAGCAGCTTGGGGAGCTATGAGCAGTTCTTC.

This clonotype is termed large. J is TRBJ1-2 and V is TRBV6-2 or TRBV6-3; D is unresolved. The V gene's germline CDR1 is MNHEY and CDR2 SVGEGT. Trimming removed 6 bases at V and 0 bases at J, with 14 bases between. The CDR3 runs 15 residues. CDR3 sequence: CASSHGRQSNYGYTF. CDR3 in DNA: TGTGCCAGCAGCCACGGTCGCCAATCTAACTATGGCTACACCTTC.

This clonotype is hyperexpanded. The CDR3 DNA reads TGTGCCAGCAGCCCCGCGGGGGGGATCGACGAGCAGTACTTC. Translated, it gives CASSPAGGIDEQYF. This sequence joins TRBV7-3 and TRBJ2-7, with 9 bases identical to TRBD2. The junction had 7 bases not matched to a gene; V was cut back by 5 bases and J by 5 bases. Germline CDR1 is SGHTA and CDR2 is FQGTGA. This CDR3 has 14 amino acids.

This clonotype is large in the sample. The chain couples TRBV5-1 to TRBJ2-3; D might be TRBD2 (6 bases). Trimming took 7 bases from V and 3 from J, leaving 18 bases between them. The germline V gene encodes CDR1 SGHRS and CDR2 YFSETQ. The CDR3 is 15 amino acids. CDR3 residues: CASGWGEFGTDTQYF. The CDR3 region has the DNA TGCGCCAGCGGCTGGGGGGAGTTTGGGACAGATACGCAGTATTTT.

This clonotype is medium-sized (0.01 to 0.1%) in the sample. V is TRBV18 and J is TRBJ1-1, with D possibly matching TRBD1 (5 bases). The V gene's germline CDR1 is KGHSH and CDR2 LQKENI. Trimming removed 2 bases at V and 1 base at J, with 11 bases between. The CDR3 extends over 15 amino acids. This chain's CDR3 is CASSPAPGGNTEAFF. The CDR3 DNA is TGTGCCAGCTCACCAGCTCCCGGGGGGAACACTGAAGCTTTCTTT.

By share, this clonotype ranks as medium-sized. This chain joins TRBV11-2 and TRBJ2-7; 7 nucleotides align to TRBD1. Germline-derived CDR1 and CDR2 are SGHAT and FQNNGV. Trimming cost V 1 base and J 9 bases; bases outside gene matches: 6. This CDR3 region has 13 residues. DNA for the CDR3: TGTGCCAGCAGCTTAGTAGGGGGCTACCGGCAGTACTTC. As protein: CASSLVGGYRQYF.

This clonotype is labeled as medium-sized. This chain joins TRBV6-1 and TRBJ1-1; D ambiguous. Trimming removed 5 bases from V and 1 base from J, with 17 bases in between. Germline V gene data show CDR1 as MNHNS and CDR2 as SASEGT. The CDR3 totals 16 residues. The CDR3 DNA follows: TGTGCCAGCAGTACCACACTGGTGTGGGCGAACACTGAAGCTTTCTTT. It yields the protein CASSTTLVWANTEAFF.

Sample share makes this clonotype medium-sized. This chain joins TRBV5-5 and TRBJ1-4; D unresolved. V lost 1 base to trimming and J lost 5 bases, with 15 bases between them. Looked up from germline, CDR1 is SGHKS and CDR2 is YYEKEE (reference sequence). This CDR3 is built from 16 residues. The CDR3 region is CASSLLWDMENEKLFF. As DNA, the CDR3 is TGTGCCAGCAGCTTGTTGTGGGATATGGAGAATGAAAAACTGTTTTTT.

By sample fraction, this clonotype is large. V and J are TRBV20-1 and TRBJ2-7; a weak D match, TRBD1 (6 bases). The CDR3 runs 13 residues. CDR1 is DFQATT and CDR2 is SNEGSKA in the germline V gene (reference sequence). Trimming cost V 3 bases and J 3 bases, with 12 bases left between them. The CDR3 nucleotides read TGCAGTGCTAGGGACGGACAGCTCTACGAGCAGTACTTC. It encodes CSARDGQLYEQYF.

This clonotype was counted ten times or more. It may be a read error: a sequence one base away is much more abundant. The chain recombines TRBV7-9 with TRBJ2-5; TRBD1 might be the D (5 bases). The germline V gene encodes CDR1 SEHNR and CDR2 FQNEAQ (reference sequence). The CDR3 runs 13 residues. V was cut by 4 bases and J by 5 bases, with 11 bases left in between. The CDR3 nucleotides read TGTGCCAGCAGCTGGGGCGTTTCGGAGACCCAGTACTTC. This codes for CASSWGVSETQYF. The full variable domain, in which reference TRBV7-9 and TRBJ2-5 provide the parts outside the CDR3, is DTGVSQNPRHKITKRGQNVTFRCDPISEHNRLYWYRQTLGQGPEFLTYFQNEAQLEKSRLLSDRFSAERPKGSFSTLEIQRTEQGDSAMYLCASSWGVSETQYFGPGTRLLVL.

This clonotype rates as large (0.1 to 1%). V and J are TRBV27 and TRBJ2-2; 9 bases fit TRBD1. The germline V gene encodes CDR1 MNHEY and CDR2 SMNVEV (reference sequence). V shed 6 bases and J 7 bases; nucleotides not matched to a gene: 9. The CDR3 contains 15 residues. The CDR3 region is CASSLTGGKGGELFF. The CDR3 DNA reads as TGTGCCAGCAGCCTGACAGGGGGGAAGGGCGGGGAGCTGTTTTTT.

This clonotype is large. This rearrangement joins TRBV9 to TRBJ1-2, with D tentatively TRBD1 (6 bases). The length of the CDR3 is 14 residues. From germline, CDR1 is SGDLS and CDR2 YYNGEE. V lost 2 bases and J lost 8, with 16 bases in between. In DNA, the CDR3 is TGTGCCAGCAGCGTCGGAGACAGGTTGGGCGGCTACACCTTC. Protein sequence: CASSVGDRLGGYTF.

This clonotype rates as medium-sized (0.01 to 0.1%). This chain links TRBV20-1 with TRBJ2-5; the D is unclear. The CDR3 is 11 amino acids. Germline V gene data show CDR1 as DFQATT and CDR2 as SNEGSKA (reference sequence). V was clipped by 5 bases and J by 5 bases, with 9 bases between them. CDR3 coding DNA: TGCAGTGCTGGACGTGGGGAGACCCAGTACTTC. Translation gives CSAGRGETQYF.

This clonotype is deemed medium-sized (0.01 to 0.1%). The chain uses TRBV11-2 and TRBJ2-1, with 9 bases matching TRBD2. The CDR3 contains 16 residues. Germline CDR1 and CDR2: SGHAT and FQNNGV. Trimming at V came to 1 base and at J to 4 bases, leaving 5 bases not matched to a gene. CDR3 sequence reads: CASSLVGSGGYNEQFF. The DNA of the CDR3 is TGTGCCAGCAGCTTAGTGGGTAGCGGGGGATACAATGAGCAGTTCTTC.

This clonotype is classed as medium-sized (0.01 to 0.1%). The chain links TRBV6-1 to TRBJ2-5; D remains ambiguous. The V gene lost 3 bases and the J gene lost 4 bases, with 9 bases spanning the gap. This CDR3 is 13 amino acids long. Germline CDR1 is MNHNS and CDR2 is SASEGT. CDR3: CASSDAIGETQYF. The DNA of the CDR3 is TGTGCCAGCAGTGACGCAATAGGAGAGACCCAGTACTTC.

This chain joins TRBV7-2 and TRBJ2-5; D tentatively fits TRBD1 or TRBD2 (6 bases each). Germline CDR1 reads SGHTA; CDR2 reads FQGNSA. This CDR3 spans 12 amino acids. Trimming shortened V by 5 bases and J by 5 bases, and 9 bases separated the two germline ends. The CDR3 loop reads CASSRGGETQYF. Here the CDR3 DNA reads TGTGCCAGCAGCAGAGGGGGGGAGACCCAGTACTTC.

This clonotype is categorized as medium-sized (0.01 to 0.1%). The chain links TRBV7-9 to TRBJ1-2, with D unresolved. V was trimmed by 6 bases and J by 4 bases, leaving 12 bases between them. CDR3 length: 13 amino acids. CDR1 and CDR2 from the germline V gene are SEHNR and FQNEAQ (reference sequence). The CDR3 sequence is CASRSGNLYGYTF. The CDR3 DNA reads as TGTGCCAGCAGGTCCGGGAACCTCTATGGCTACACCTTC.

This clonotype was counted many times. J is TRBJ1-2 and V is TRBV6-2 or TRBV6-3; 10 nucleotides line up with TRBD1. V dropped 6 bases and J dropped 1; count of bases not matched to a gene: 11. Germline CDR1 is MNHEY and CDR2 is SVGEGT. The CDR3 loop spans 17 amino acids. The CDR3 nucleotides are TGTGCCAGCAGGCCCCCGCGGGACAGGGGTCTTAACTATGGCTACACCTTC. This sequence encodes CASRPPRDRGLNYGYTF.

This clonotype has ten or more counts. The V and J genes are TRBV3-1 and TRBJ2-2; tentative D call: TRBD2 (7 bases). The V end was cut by 7 bases, the J end by 3 bases, with 12 bases between. CDR3 length: 14 amino acids. CDR1 is LGHDT, CDR2 YNNKEL, per germline (reference sequence). CDR3 protein: CASTGGGYTGELFF. CDR3 sequence (DNA): TGTGCCAGCACGGGGGGCGGGTACACCGGGGAGCTGTTTTTT.

This clonotype is deemed medium-sized. This chain links TRBV2 with TRBJ1-2; a weak D match, TRBD1 (5 bases). Trimming took 5 bases from V and 4 from J, leaving 11 bases between them. Germline loops: CDR1 SNHLY, CDR2 FYNNEI. The CDR3 loop spans 13 amino acids. In DNA, the CDR3 is TGTGCCAGCAGTCCCCAGGGAATCTATGGCTACACCTTC. This gives the protein CASSPQGIYGYTF.

This clonotype is categorized as medium-sized (0.01 to 0.1%). V gene TRBV3-1 combines with J gene TRBJ1-2; D not resolved. V lost 3 bases and J lost 4, with 12 bases in between. This CDR3 has 14 residues. Germline V gene lookup returns CDR1 LGHDT and CDR2 YNNKEL (reference sequence). The CDR3 is CASSHGRIVYGYTF. CDR3 nucleotide sequence: TGTGCCAGCAGCCATGGACGGATAGTCTATGGCTACACCTTC.

This clonotype occurred many times. J is TRBJ1-2 and V is TRBV19, with a weak D call TRBD1 (5 bases). Germline values: CDR1 LNHDA, CDR2 SQIVND (reference sequence). Trimming took 3 bases from V and 4 from J, leaving 12 bases between them. The CDR3 totals 14 residues. CDR3 amino acids: CASSIESGTYGYTF. In DNA form, the CDR3 reads TGTGCCAGTAGTATTGAGTCGGGGACCTATGGCTACACCTTC.